The TCR beta chain under discussion was sequenced for a study of T cell responses to AZD1222 COVID-19 vaccine. Study-level findings and limits: At baseline, just 6 or 7 AZD1222 recipients tested seropositive. Donor demographics were predominantly white British with a female majority; clonal diversity may be underestimated. Unmutated variant regions reportedly attract nearly half of all spike-specific TCRs.

The CDR3 spans 16 residues. Trimming took off 3 bases at V and 0 bases at J, with 12 bases between the two ends. CDR1 is MNHEY and CDR2 is SVGAGI in the germline V gene. This clone was counted between two and nine times. Its antigen is unknown. The data were produced by immunoSEQ multiplex PCR, yet TCRdb's version contains in-frame clones alone and is incomplete. The table records about 92,000 clones, roughly 88% of them present only once. The chain couples TRBV6-5 to TRBJ2-1, with D possibly TRBD1 on 6 matching bases. The sequence was obtained from an adult in good health. The specimen comprised peripheral blood, sampled on day 0 of AZD1222 vaccination. In DNA, the CDR3 is TGTGCCAGCAGTTATCGCCCACAGGGCTCCTACAATGAGCAGTTCTTC. Amino acid sequence: CASSYRPQGSYNEQFF.